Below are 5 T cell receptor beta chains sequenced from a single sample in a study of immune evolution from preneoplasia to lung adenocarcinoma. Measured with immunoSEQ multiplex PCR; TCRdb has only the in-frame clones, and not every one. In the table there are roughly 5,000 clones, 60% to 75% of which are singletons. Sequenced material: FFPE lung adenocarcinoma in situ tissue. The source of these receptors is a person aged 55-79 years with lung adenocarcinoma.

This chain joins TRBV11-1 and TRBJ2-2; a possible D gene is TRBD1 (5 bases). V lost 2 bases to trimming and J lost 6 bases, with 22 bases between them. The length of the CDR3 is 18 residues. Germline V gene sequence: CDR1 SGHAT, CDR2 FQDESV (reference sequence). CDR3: CASSLTPPGSVLSGELFF. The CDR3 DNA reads TGTGCCAGCAGCTTAACCCCTCCAGGGTCAGTTCTGTCCGGGGAGCTGTTTTTT.

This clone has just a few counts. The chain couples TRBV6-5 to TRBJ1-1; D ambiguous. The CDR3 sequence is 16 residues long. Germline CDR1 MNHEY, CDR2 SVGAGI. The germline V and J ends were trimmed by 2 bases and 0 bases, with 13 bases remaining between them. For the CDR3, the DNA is TGTGCCAGCAGTTACGAGGTGGGGTTAATGAACACTGAAGCTTTCTTT. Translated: CASSYEVGLMNTEAFF.

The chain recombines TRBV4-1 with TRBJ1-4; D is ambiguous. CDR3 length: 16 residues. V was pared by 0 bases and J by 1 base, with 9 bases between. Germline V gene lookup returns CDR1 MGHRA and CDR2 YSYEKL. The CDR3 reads CASSQDGFRTNEKLFF. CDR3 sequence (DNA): TGCGCCAGCAGCCAAGATGGTTTCAGAACTAATGAAAAACTGTTTTTT.

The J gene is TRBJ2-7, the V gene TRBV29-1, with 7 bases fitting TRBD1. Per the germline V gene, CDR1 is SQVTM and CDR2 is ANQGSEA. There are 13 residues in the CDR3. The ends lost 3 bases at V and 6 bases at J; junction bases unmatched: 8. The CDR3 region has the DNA TGCAGCGTTGACGGGCGACCAGGGGGCGAGCAGTACTTC. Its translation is CSVDGRPGGEQYF.

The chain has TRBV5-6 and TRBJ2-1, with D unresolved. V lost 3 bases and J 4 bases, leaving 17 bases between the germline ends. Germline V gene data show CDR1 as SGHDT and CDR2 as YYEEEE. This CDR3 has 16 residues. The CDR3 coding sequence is TGTGCCAGCAGCTCGTCCTGGCGGAGTGCATACAATGAGCAGTTCTTC. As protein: CASSSSWRSAYNEQFF.